Shown below are 19 T cell receptor beta chains from a single sample sequenced in a study of cytomegalovirus exposure and HLA in healthy donors. The PCR used 60 Vbeta and 13 Jbeta primers. Profiled with immunoSEQ multiplex PCR; TCRdb holds only in-frame clones, not every one. This sample yields approximately 240,000 clones, of which around four fifths are seen a single time; about 0.58% belongs to the top ten. The sequencing sample was made of PBMCs. Receptor source: a woman in her thirties or forties in good health and CMV-seronegative.

V gene TRBV6-5 combines with J gene TRBJ2-1, with 7 bases identical to TRBD2. CDR3 size: 14 residues. The J segment lost 6 bases and the V segment lost 8 bases, leaving 10 bases of the junction unmatched. Germline values: CDR1 MNHEY, CDR2 SVGAGI. In nucleotides, the CDR3 is TGTGCCAGCTGCGGGGGTTTTTCATGCAATGAGCAGTTCTTC. This encodes CASCGGFSCNEQFF.

The chain combines TRBV2 with TRBJ1-4; 9 nucleotides line up with TRBD1. Germline V gene lookup returns CDR1 SNHLY and CDR2 FYNNEI. This CDR3 is 14 amino acids long. V shed 6 bases, J shed 7 bases, and the junction held 6 bases outside the gene matches. The CDR3 reads CASRQQGAVEKLFF. The CDR3 nucleotides are TGTGCCAGCAGGCAACAGGGGGCGGTTGAAAAACTGTTTTTT.

V gene TRBV29-1 combines with J gene TRBJ1-1, with TRBD1 matching over 9 bases. The CDR3 has 14 residues. With 3 bases clipped from V and 11 bases from J, the junction kept 13 bases outside the gene matches. The germline V gene encodes CDR1 SQVTM and CDR2 ANQGSEA. The CDR3 region is CSVDGTGRAPGAFF. The DNA of the CDR3 is TGCAGCGTTGACGGGACAGGGAGGGCCCCTGGGGCTTTCTTT.

V usage is TRBV7-9 and J usage is TRBJ2-1, with 16 bases aligning to TRBD2. The CDR3 consists of 18 residues. The germline V gene has CDR1 SEHNR and CDR2 FQNEAQ (reference sequence). V lost 6 bases and J lost 8; bases outside the gene matches: 13. The CDR3 loop is CASRGLAGGLQGTDEQFF. CDR3 bases: TGTGCCAGCAGGGGACTAGCGGGGGGGCTTCAGGGCACGGATGAGCAGTTCTTC.

In DNA, the CDR3 is TGTGCCAGCAGTGAATTAGGGACACCAAACGGGGAGCTGTTTTTT. Translation gives CASSELGTPNGELFF. This chain uses TRBV25-1 with TRBJ2-2, with a possible D match to TRBD1 (6 bases). The CDR3 spans 15 residues. The V and J ends lost 1 base and 7 bases respectively, with 13 bases between them. CDR1 is MGHDK, CDR2 SYGVNS, per germline.

This clone was picked up one time. The chain links TRBV2 to TRBJ2-3; D unresolved. Per the germline V gene, CDR1 is SNHLY and CDR2 is FYNNEI. V was pared by 8 bases and J by 7 bases, with 16 bases between. The CDR3 runs 13 residues. This chain's CDR3 is CASSISSDNTQYF. DNA for the CDR3: TGTGCCAGCTCAATATCCTCAGATAATACGCAGTATTTT.

This rearrangement joins TRBV14 to TRBJ2-2, with 9 bases identical to TRBD1. This CDR3 has 17 amino acids. Looked up from germline, CDR1 is SGHDN and CDR2 is FVKESK. The V and J ends lost 1 base and 3 bases, in that order; junction bases with no gene match: 6. The CDR3 here is CASSQAPGQGDTGELFF. The CDR3 DNA sequence: TGTGCCAGCAGCCAAGCTCCGGGACAGGGCGACACCGGGGAGCTGTTTTTT.

This clone has just a few counts. This rearrangement joins TRBV29-1 to TRBJ2-7; 8 bases agree with TRBD1. The CDR3 contains 11 residues. Germline V CDR1 and CDR2: SQVTM, ANQGSEA. V lost 6 bases, J lost 5 bases, and 3 bases stayed unmatched. The CDR3 protein is CSVGQGNEQYF. CDR3 sequence (DNA): TGCAGCGTCGGACAGGGAAACGAGCAGTACTTC.

The chain carries TRBV30 and TRBJ2-7; TRBD1 aligns across 7 bases. The CDR3 covers 14 residues. The germline V gene encodes CDR1 GTSNPN and CDR2 SVGIG (reference sequence). After removal of 3 bases from V and 3 bases from J, the junction contained 8 bases not matched to a gene. The CDR3 region is CAWRGRQGNYEQYF. The CDR3, as DNA: TGTGCCTGGAGAGGCCGACAGGGAAACTACGAGCAGTACTTC.

This chain uses TRBV15 with TRBJ1-4; 9 bases line up with TRBD1. CDR1 is LNHNV and CDR2 is YYDKDF in the germline V gene (reference sequence). The J segment lost 8 bases and the V segment lost 2 bases, leaving 9 bases of the junction unmatched. The CDR3 is made up of 16 amino acids. CDR3 sequence: CATSRTRGQGFEKLFF. The CDR3 DNA follows: TGTGCCACCAGCAGAACTAGGGGACAGGGATTCGAAAAACTGTTTTTT.

The V call is TRBV4-2, the J call TRBJ2-1, with 8 bases that match TRBD1. Germline CDR1 LGHNA, CDR2 YNFKEQ. J lost 9 bases, V lost 4 bases, and 2 bases had no gene match. The CDR3 totals 12 residues. The CDR3 DNA sequence: TGTGCCAGCAGCCGCCAGGGGGCTGAGCAGTTCTTC. This encodes CASSRQGAEQFF.

The rearrangement uses TRBV5-3 and TRBJ2-2, with 12 nucleotides matching TRBD2. Being an ORF, TRBV5-3 has a function that is uncertain. Trimming removed 0 bases from V and 2 bases from J; junction bases left unmatched: 14. The CDR3 is 21 amino acids. CDR3 sequence (DNA): TGTGCCAGAAGCTTGGGCCCACTAGCGGGGGGCCCCTTAGATAACACCGGGGAGCTGTTTTTT. As protein: CARSLGPLAGGPLDNTGELFF.

CDR3 nucleotides: TGCGCCAGCAGCTTCCTGGGGACTAGCGGGGTACTAGGTACGCAGTATTTT. It encodes CASSFLGTSGVLGTQYF. The genes are TRBV5-1 and TRBJ2-3, with 13 bases lining up with TRBD2. CDR1 SGHRS and CDR2 YFSETQ come from the germline V gene. V shed 2 bases, J shed 8 bases, and the junction held 11 bases outside the gene matches. The CDR3 totals 17 residues.

About this clone itself: This CDR3 is also generated by other DNA sequences in the sample. The CDR3 DNA sequence: TGTGCCAGCTCACCAGACAGTACTGAAGCTTTCTTT. Protein: CASSPDSTEAFF. V usage is TRBV18 and J usage is TRBJ1-1; D might be TRBD1 (5 bases). Deletions cut 2 bases from V and 5 bases from J, with 6 bases between. The germline CDR1 and CDR2 sequences are KGHSH and LQKENI. This CDR3 comprises 12 residues. Based on the CDR3 plus reference TRBV18 and TRBJ1-1, the full variable domain is NAGVMQNPRHLVRRRGQEARLRCSPMKGHSHVYWYRQLPEEGLKFMVYLQKENIIDESGMPKERFSAEFPKEGPSILRIQQVVRGDSAAYFCASSPDSTEAFFGQGTRLTVV.

The table lists this clone with a few counts. V is TRBV18 and J is TRBJ1-1, with D possibly TRBD1 on 5 matching bases. The CDR3 totals 13 residues. V lost 1 base and J lost 3, with 6 bases in between. CDR1 and CDR2 (germline): KGHSH, LQKENI. CDR3: CASSPLQDTEAFF. The CDR3 nucleotides are TGTGCCAGCTCACCACTACAGGACACTGAAGCTTTCTTT. Drawing the rest from reference TRBV18 and TRBJ1-1, the complete variable domain is NAGVMQNPRHLVRRRGQEARLRCSPMKGHSHVYWYRQLPEEGLKFMVYLQKENIIDESGMPKERFSAEFPKEGPSILRIQQVVRGDSAAYFCASSPLQDTEAFFGQGTRLTVV.

The chain carries TRBV2 and TRBJ2-2; 9 bases align to TRBD1. V lost 6 bases and J lost 7; bases outside the gene matches: 6. The germline CDR1 and CDR2 sequences are SNHLY and FYNNEI. This CDR3 is 14 amino acids long. The CDR3 reads CASSVGQGYGELFF. The CDR3 nucleotides are TGTGCCAGCAGCGTAGGACAGGGGTACGGGGAGCTGTTTTTT.

The chain combines TRBV28 with TRBJ2-7; TRBD1 aligns across 7 bases. Trimming took 5 bases from V and 3 from J; bases not matched to a gene: 7. The CDR3 is 14 amino acids. Germline V lookup: CDR1 MDHEN, CDR2 SYDVKM. CDR3 DNA: TGTGCCAGCAGTCAGACAGGGCTTGACTACGAGCAGTACTTC. The encoded protein is CASSQTGLDYEQYF.

This clone was observed once. The chain is built from TRBV7-2 and TRBJ2-2; 8 nucleotides line up with TRBD2. Germline assignment: CDR1 SGHTA and CDR2 FQGNSA. The CDR3 is 15 amino acids. The trim removed 4 bases at V and 7 bases at J, leaving 8 bases unmatched. Here the CDR3 reads CASSSSGLVIGELFF. The CDR3 nucleotides read TGTGCCAGCAGCTCCTCGGGACTAGTGATCGGGGAGCTGTTTTTT.

The chain employs TRBV5-1 and TRBJ2-2; D is uncertain. Germline V gene sequence: CDR1 SGHRS, CDR2 YFSETQ. This CDR3 region has 13 residues. The germline V and J ends were trimmed by 4 bases and 6 bases, with 10 bases remaining between them. The CDR3 loop is CASSLLVPGELFF. DNA for the CDR3: TGCGCCAGCAGCCTCTTAGTACCCGGGGAGCTGTTTTTT. The variable domain in full, with the rest retrieved from reference TRBV5-1 and TRBJ2-2, is KAGVTQTPRYLIKTRGQQVTLSCSPISGHRSVSWYQQTPGQGLQFLFEYFSETQRNKGNFPGRFSGRQFSNSRSEMNVSTLELGDSALYLCASSLLVPGELFFGEGSRLTVL.